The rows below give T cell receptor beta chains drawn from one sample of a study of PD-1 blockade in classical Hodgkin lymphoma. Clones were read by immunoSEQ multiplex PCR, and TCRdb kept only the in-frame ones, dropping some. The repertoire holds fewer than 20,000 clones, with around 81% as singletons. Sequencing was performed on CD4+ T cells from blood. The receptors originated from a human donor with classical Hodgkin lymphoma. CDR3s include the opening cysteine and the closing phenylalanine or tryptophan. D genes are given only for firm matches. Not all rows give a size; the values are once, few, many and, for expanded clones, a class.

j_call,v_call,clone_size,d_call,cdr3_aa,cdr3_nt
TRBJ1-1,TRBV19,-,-,CASIGADLNTEAFF,TGTGCCAGTATAGGGGCGGACCTGAACACTGAAGCTTTCTTT
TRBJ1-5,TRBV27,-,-,CASSLRGWQPQHF,TGTGCCAGCAGTTTAAGGGGCTGGCAGCCCCAGCATTTT
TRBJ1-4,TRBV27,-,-,CASTKQGGEKLFF,TGTGCCAGCACCAAGCAGGGAGGGGAAAAACTGTTTTTT
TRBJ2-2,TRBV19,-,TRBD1,CASNDRGFPNTGELFF,TGTGCCAGTAATGACAGGGGCTTTCCGAACACCGGGGAGCTGTTTTTT
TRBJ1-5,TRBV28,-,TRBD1,CATSTRDRRNQPQHF,TGTGCCACCTCGACCCGGGACAGGCGGAATCAGCCCCAGCATTTT
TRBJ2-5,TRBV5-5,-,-,CASSAPRGVETQYF,TGTGCCAGCAGCGCCCCGCGGGGTGTAGAGACCCAGTACTTC
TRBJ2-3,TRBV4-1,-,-,CASSQQGISTDTQYF,TGCGCCAGCAGCCAACAGGGCATTAGCACAGATACGCAGTATTTT
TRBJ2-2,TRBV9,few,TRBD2,CASSRTSGKWYTGELFF,TGTGCCAGCAGCCGGACTAGCGGGAAGTGGTACACCGGGGAGCTGTTTTTT
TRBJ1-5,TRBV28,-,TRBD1,CASSSSTGGLPNQPQHF,TGTGCCAGCAGTTCCTCGACAGGGGGCCTCCCCAATCAGCCCCAGCATTTT
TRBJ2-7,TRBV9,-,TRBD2,CASSPTGTRSYEQYF,TGTGCCAGCAGCCCCACCGGGACTAGGTCCTACGAGCAGTACTTC
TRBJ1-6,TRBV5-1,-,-,CASSANPGISYNSPLHF,TGCGCCAGCAGCGCGAATCCAGGGATCTCCTATAATTCACCCCTCCACTTT
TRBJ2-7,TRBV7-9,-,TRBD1,CASSLEGATYEQYF,TGTGCCAGCAGCTTAGAGGGGGCGACCTACGAGCAGTACTTC
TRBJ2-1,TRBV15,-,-,CATSTTRNEQFF,TGTGCCACCAGCACGACTAGGAATGAGCAGTTCTTC
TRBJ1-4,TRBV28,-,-,CASRAVGTTKNEKLFF,TGTGCCAGCAGGGCGGTAGGGACAACCAAAAATGAAAAACTGTTTTTT
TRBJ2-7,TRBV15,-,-,CATSRARGGAYEQYF,TGTGCCACCAGCAGAGCTCGAGGGGGAGCGTACGAGCAGTACTTC
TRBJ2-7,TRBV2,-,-,CASSGWQRGREQYF,TGTGCCAGCAGTGGTTGGCAACGAGGGCGCGAGCAGTACTTC
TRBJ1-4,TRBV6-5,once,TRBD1,CASEKTGTGREKLFF,TGTGCCAGCGAAAAAACCGGGACAGGGAGGGAAAAACTGTTTTTT
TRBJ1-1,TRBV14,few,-,CASSQVGRNTEAFF,TGTGCCAGCAGCCAAGTGGGCCGGAACACTGAAGCTTTCTTT
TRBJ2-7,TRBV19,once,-,CASSIGDTAYEQYF,TGTGCCAGTAGTATAGGGGACACGGCCTACGAGCAGTACTTC
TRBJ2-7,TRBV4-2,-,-,CASSQARNYEQYF,TGTGCCAGCAGCCAAGCGAGGAACTACGAGCAGTACTTC
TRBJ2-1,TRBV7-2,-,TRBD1,CASSPFSPGTGLEQFF,TGTGCCAGCAGCCCTTTCTCACCCGGGACAGGCCTAGAGCAGTTCTTC
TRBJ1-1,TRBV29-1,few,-,CSVESQPDTEAFF,TGCAGCGTTGAAAGCCAGCCTGACACTGAAGCTTTCTTT
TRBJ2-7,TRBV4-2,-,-,CASSQESFSYEQYF,TGTGCCAGCAGCCAAGAGTCCTTTTCCTACGAGCAGTACTTC
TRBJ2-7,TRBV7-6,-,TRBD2,CASHPGGSTGEQYF,TGTGCCAGCCATCCGGGAGGCTCGACGGGCGAGCAGTACTTC
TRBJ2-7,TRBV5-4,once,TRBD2,CASSFDSGGWSYEQYF,TGTGCCAGCAGCTTTGATTCGGGAGGCTGGTCCTACGAGCAGTACTTC
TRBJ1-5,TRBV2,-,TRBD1,CASRGQGLLNQPQHF,TGTGCCAGCAGGGGACAGGGCCTCCTCAATCAGCCCCAGCATTTT
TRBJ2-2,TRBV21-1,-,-,CASSSPGGTGELFF,TGTGCCAGCAGCAGCCCGGGAGGGACCGGGGAGCTGTTTTTT
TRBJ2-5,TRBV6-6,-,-,CASSPTGQETQYF,TGTGCCAGCAGTCCGACCGGTCAAGAGACCCAGTACTTC
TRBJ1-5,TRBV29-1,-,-,CSVAWGAGDNQPQHF,TGCAGCGTTGCTTGGGGGGCGGGGGACAATCAGCCCCAGCATTTT
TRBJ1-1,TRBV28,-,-,CASSSGNTEAFF,TGTGCCAGCAGTTCGGGGAACACTGAAGCTTTCTTT
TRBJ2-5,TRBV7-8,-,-,CASNWAPQETQYF,TGTGCCAGCAACTGGGCGCCTCAAGAGACCCAGTACTTC
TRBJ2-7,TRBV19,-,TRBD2,CASSTSGSGFEQYF,TGTGCCAGTAGTACTAGCGGGAGTGGGTTCGAGCAGTACTTC
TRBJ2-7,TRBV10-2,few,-,CASSGQYEQYF,TGCGCCAGTTCCGGGCAGTACGAGCAGTACTTC
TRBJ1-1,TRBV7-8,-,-,CASSLVSMNTEAFF,TGTGCCAGCAGCTTAGTCAGCATGAACACTGAAGCTTTCTTT
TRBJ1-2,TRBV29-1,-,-,CSAGTLYGYTF,TGCAGCGCCGGAACTCTCTATGGCTACACCTTC
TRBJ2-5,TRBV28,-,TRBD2,CASSFIRAGVETQYF,TGTGCCAGCAGTTTTATACGAGCGGGAGTCGAGACCCAGTACTTC
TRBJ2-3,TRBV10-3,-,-,CAISRGRISSTDTQYF,TGTGCCATCAGCCGTGGAAGGATTTCTAGCACAGATACGCAGTATTTT
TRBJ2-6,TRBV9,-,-,CASSVAAGANVLTF,TGTGCCAGCAGCGTGGCGGCTGGGGCCAACGTCCTGACTTTC
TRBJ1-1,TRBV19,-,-,CARAGAEAFF,TGTGCCAGAGCGGGGGCTGAAGCTTTCTTT
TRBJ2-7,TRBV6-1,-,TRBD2,CASSRDYNYEQYF,TGTGCCAGCAGCCGGGACTACAACTACGAGCAGTACTTC
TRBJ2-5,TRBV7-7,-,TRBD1,CASSPQDRLQETQYF,TGTGCTAGCAGCCCTCAGGACAGGTTACAAGAGACCCAGTACTTC